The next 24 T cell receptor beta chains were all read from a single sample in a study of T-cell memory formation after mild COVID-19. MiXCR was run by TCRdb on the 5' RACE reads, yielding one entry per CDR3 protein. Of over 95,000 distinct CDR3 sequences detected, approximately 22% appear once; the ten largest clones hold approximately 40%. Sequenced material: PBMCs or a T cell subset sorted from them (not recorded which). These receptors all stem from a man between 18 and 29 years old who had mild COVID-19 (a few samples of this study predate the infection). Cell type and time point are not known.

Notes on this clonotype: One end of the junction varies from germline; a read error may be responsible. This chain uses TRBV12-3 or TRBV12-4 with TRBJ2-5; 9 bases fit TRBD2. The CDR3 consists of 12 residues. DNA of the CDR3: TGCACGAGGGCTAGCGGGGTAGAGACCCAGTACTTC. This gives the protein CTRASGVETQYF.

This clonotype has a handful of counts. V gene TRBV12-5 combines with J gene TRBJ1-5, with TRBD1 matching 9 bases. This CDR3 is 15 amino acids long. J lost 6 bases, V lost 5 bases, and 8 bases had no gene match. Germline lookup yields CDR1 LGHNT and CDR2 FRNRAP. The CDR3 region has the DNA TGTGCTAGTGGTACCGGGACAGGGTTGAGTCAGCCCCAGCATTTT. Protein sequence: CASGTGTGLSQPQHF.

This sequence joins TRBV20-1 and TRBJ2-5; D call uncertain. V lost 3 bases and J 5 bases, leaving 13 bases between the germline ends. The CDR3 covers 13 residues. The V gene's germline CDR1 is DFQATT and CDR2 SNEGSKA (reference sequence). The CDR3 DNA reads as TGCAGTGCTAGCGCCCACTTTGGGGAGACCCAGTACTTC. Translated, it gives CSASAHFGETQYF.

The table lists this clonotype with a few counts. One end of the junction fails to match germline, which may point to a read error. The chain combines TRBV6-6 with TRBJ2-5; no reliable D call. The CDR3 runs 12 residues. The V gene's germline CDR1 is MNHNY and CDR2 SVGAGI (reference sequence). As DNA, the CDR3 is TGTGCCAGCAGTTACTCCGCAGCGAGGTCGCACTTC. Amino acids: CASSYSAARSHF.

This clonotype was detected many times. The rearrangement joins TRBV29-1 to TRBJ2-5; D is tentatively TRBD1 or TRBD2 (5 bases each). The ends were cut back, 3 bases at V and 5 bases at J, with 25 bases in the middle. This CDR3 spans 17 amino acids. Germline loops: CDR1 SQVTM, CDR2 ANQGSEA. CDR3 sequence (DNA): TGCAGCGTTGACCGCGGGCAGGGCGCCGGACAATGGGAGACCCAGTACTTC. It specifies CSVDRGQGAGQWETQYF.

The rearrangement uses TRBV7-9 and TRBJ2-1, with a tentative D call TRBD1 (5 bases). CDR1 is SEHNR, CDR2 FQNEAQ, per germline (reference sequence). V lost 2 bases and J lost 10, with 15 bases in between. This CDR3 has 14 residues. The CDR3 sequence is CASSLSGQGWEQFF. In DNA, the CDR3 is TGTGCCAGCAGCTTATCGGGCCAGGGCTGGGAGCAGTTCTTC.

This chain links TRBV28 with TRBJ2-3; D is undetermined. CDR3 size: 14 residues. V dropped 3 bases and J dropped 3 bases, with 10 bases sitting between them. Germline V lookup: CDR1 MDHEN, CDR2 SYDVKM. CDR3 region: CASSLMRETDTQYF. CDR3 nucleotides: TGTGCCAGCAGTTTGATGAGAGAGACAGATACGCAGTATTTT.

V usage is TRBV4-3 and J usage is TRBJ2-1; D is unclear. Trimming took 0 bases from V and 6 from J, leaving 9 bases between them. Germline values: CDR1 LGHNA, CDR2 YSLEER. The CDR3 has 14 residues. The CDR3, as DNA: TGCGCCAGCAGCCAAGAAGTTGTCCGCAATGAGCAGTTCTTC. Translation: CASSQEVVRNEQFF.

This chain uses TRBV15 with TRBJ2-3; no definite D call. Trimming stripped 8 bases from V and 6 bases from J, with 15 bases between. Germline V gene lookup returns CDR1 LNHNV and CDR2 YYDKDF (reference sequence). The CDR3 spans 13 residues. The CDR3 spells CATPGRRADTQYF. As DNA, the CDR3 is TGTGCCACCCCGGGTAGAAGGGCCGATACGCAGTATTTT.

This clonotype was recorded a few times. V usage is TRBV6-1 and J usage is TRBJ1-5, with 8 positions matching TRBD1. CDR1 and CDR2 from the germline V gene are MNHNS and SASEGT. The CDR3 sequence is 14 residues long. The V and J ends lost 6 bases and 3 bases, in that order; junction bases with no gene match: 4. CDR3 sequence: CASRETGDNQPQHF. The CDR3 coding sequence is TGTGCCAGCAGGGAGACAGGGGACAATCAGCCCCAGCATTTT.

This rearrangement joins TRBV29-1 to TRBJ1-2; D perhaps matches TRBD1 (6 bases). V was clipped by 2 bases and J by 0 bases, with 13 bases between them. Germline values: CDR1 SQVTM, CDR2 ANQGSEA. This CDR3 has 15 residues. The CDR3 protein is CSVEPGGAANYGYTF. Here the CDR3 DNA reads TGCAGCGTTGAACCGGGGGGGGCAGCTAACTATGGCTACACCTTC.

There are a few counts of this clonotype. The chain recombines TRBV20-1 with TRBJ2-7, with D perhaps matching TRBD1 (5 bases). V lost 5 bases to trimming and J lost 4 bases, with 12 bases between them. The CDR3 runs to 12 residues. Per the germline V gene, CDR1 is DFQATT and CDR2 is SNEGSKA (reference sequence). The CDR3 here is CSAVSPGYEQYF. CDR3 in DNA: TGCAGTGCTGTATCCCCAGGGTACGAGCAGTACTTC.

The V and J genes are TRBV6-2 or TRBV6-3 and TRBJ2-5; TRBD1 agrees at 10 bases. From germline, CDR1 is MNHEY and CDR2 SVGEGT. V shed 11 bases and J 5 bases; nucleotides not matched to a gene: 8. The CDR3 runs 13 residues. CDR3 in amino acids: CAGRQGAGETQYF. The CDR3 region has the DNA TGTGCCGGAAGACAGGGGGCGGGTGAGACCCAGTACTTC.

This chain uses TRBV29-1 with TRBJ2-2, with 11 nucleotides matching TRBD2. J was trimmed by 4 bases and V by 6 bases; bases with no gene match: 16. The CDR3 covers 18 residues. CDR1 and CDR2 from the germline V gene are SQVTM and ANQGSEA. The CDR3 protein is CSVLPAITSGGGTGELFF. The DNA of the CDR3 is TGCAGCGTCCTCCCAGCCATTACTAGCGGGGGAGGCACCGGGGAGCTGTTTTTT.

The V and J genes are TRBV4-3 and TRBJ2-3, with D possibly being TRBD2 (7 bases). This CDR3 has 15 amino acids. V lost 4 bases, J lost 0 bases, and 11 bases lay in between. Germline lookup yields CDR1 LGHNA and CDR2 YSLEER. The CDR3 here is CASSRAGASTDTQYF. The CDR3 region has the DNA TGCGCCAGCAGCCGCGCGGGGGCTAGCACAGATACGCAGTATTTT.

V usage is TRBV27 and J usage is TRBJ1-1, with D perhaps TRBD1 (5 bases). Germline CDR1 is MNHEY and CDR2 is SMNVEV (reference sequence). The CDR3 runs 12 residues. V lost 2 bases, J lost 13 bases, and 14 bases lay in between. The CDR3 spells CASSLRDRELFF. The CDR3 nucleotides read TGTGCCAGCAGTTTAAGGGACCGCGAGCTTTTCTTT.

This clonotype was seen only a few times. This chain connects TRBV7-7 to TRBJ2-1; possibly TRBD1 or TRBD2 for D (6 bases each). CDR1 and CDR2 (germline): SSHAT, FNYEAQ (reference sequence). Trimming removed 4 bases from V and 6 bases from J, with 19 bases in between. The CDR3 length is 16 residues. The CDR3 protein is CASSSGRTVEGNEQFF. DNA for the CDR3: TGTGCCAGCAGCTCAGGGAGGACAGTCGAGGGCAATGAGCAGTTCTTC.

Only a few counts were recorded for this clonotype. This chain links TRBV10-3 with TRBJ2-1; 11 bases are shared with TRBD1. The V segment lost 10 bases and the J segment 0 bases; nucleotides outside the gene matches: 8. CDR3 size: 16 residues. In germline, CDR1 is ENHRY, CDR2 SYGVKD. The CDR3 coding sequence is TGTGCCAGTTCCTCCGGGACAGGGGGCTCCTACAATGAGCAGTTCTTC. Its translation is CASSSGTGGSYNEQFF.

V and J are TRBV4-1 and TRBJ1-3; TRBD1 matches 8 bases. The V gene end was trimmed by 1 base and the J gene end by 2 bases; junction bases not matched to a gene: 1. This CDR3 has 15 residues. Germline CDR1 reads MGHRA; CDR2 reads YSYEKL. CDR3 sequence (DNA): TGCGCCAGCAGCCAAGTACAGGGGGCTGGAAACACCATATATTTT. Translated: CASSQVQGAGNTIYF.

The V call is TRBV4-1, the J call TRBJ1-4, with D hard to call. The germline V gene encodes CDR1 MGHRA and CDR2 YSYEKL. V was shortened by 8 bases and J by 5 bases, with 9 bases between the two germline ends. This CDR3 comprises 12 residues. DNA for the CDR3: TGCGCCAGCCGAGGCCTCAATGAAAAACTGTTTTTT. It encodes CASRGLNEKLFF.

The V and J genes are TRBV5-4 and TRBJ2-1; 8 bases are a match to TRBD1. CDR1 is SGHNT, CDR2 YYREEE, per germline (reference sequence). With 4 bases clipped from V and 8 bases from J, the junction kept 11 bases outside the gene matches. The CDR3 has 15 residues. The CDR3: CASSMRTGTVDEQFF. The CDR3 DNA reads TGTGCCAGCAGCATGAGGACAGGGACTGTCGATGAGCAGTTCTTC.

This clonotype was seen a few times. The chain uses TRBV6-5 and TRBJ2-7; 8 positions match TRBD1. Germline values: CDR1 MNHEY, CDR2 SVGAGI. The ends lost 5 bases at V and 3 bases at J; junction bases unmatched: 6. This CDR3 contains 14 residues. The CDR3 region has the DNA TGTGCCAGCAGTCCAGGACAGGGTCTCTACGAGCAGTACTTC. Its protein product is CASSPGQGLYEQYF.

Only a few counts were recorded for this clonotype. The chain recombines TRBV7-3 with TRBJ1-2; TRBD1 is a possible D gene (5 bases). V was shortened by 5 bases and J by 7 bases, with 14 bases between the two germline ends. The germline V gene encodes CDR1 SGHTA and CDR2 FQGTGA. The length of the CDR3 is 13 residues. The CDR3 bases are TGTGCCAGCAGCCTGGGACTCAGAGGTGGCTACACCTTC. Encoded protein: CASSLGLRGGYTF.

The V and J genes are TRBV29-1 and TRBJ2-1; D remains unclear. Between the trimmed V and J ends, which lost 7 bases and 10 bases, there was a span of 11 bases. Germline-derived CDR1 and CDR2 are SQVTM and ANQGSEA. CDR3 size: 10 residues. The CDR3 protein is CSAGSKEQFF. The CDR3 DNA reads TGCAGCGCGGGCAGTAAGGAGCAGTTCTTC.